The 15 T cell receptor beta chains in this list originate from one sample, sequenced in a study of shared clonotypes between healthy human individuals. Clones were sequenced by immunoSEQ multiplex PCR, and TCRdb holds only the in-frame ones, with some missing. The sample holds under 1,900,000 clones, about 98.5% seen once. Sequencing used naive CD4+ T cells sorted from blood. Subset reported: CD45RA+ positively selected. The receptor set was obtained from a man between 25 and 39 years old in good health.

DNA of the CDR3: TGTGCCAGCTCTCTGAGGGCTAGCTACGAGCAGTACTTC. This encodes CASSLRASYEQYF. The genes are TRBV6-1 and TRBJ2-7; weak D call: TRBD2 (5 bases). This CDR3 spans 13 amino acids. V lost 8 bases and J lost 3, with 14 bases in between. CDR1 and CDR2 from the germline V gene are MNHNS and SASEGT.

The V call is TRBV19, the J call TRBJ2-7; 8 positions agree with TRBD1. V gave up 5 bases and J gave up 3 bases; unmatched junction bases: 6. The CDR3 runs to 14 residues. Germline CDR1 LNHDA, CDR2 SQIVND (reference sequence). The CDR3 loop reads CASSGRTGLYEQYF. In DNA form, the CDR3 reads TGTGCCAGTAGTGGAAGGACAGGGCTCTACGAGCAGTACTTC.

The chain joins TRBV28 to TRBJ2-7, with D tentatively TRBD2 (5 bases). Germline CDR1 and CDR2: MDHEN and SYDVKM. The CDR3 is 18 residues long. Trimming shortened V by 5 bases and J by 1 base, and 24 bases separated the two germline ends. The CDR3 is CASSIRTRSGSSSYEQYF. For the CDR3, the DNA is TGTGCCAGCAGTATCCGAACGCGGTCGGGAAGTAGTTCCTACGAGCAGTACTTC.

This clone came up once. This CDR3 is CASSLARGQGAWEQFF. The DNA of the CDR3 is TGTGCCAGCAGCTTAGCGCGGGGACAGGGGGCATGGGAGCAGTTCTTC. The chain couples TRBV11-1 to TRBJ2-1; TRBD1 agrees at 12 bases. J was trimmed by 10 bases and V by 0 bases; bases with no gene match: 7. The CDR3 covers 16 residues. Germline CDR1 and CDR2: SGHAT and FQDESV (reference sequence). Full variable domain (missing parts from reference TRBV11-1 and TRBJ2-1): EAEVAQSPRYKITEKSQAVAFWCDPISGHATLYWYRQILGQGPELLVQFQDESVVDDSQLPKDRFSAERLKGVDSTLKIQPAELGDSAMYLCASSLARGQGAWEQFFGPGTRLTVL.

V is TRBV6-5 and J is TRBJ2-4, with D perhaps matching TRBD1 (5 bases). This CDR3 spans 16 amino acids. V shed 0 bases and J shed 1 base, with 10 bases lying between them. Germline CDR1 reads MNHEY; CDR2 reads SVGAGI. The CDR3: CASSYSNGAAKNIQYF. The CDR3 DNA is TGTGCCAGCAGTTACTCGAATGGGGCGGCCAAAAACATTCAGTACTTC.

The rearrangement joins TRBV10-2 to TRBJ2-3; 8 nucleotides match TRBD1. Looked up from germline, CDR1 is WSHSY and CDR2 is SAAADI. The CDR3 sequence is 14 residues long. V lost 7 bases and J lost 2; bases outside the gene matches: 5. CDR3 DNA: TGCGCCAGCATCACAGGGGGAGCCACAGATACGCAGTATTTT. It is translated as CASITGGATDTQYF.

This sequence joins TRBV7-2 and TRBJ1-2; 7 bases are a match to TRBD1. Germline loops: CDR1 SGHTA, CDR2 FQGNSA. There are 15 residues in the CDR3. Unmatched junction bases numbered 7, after V lost 5 bases and J lost 1 base. The CDR3 loop is CASSPRTGGNYGYTF. CDR3 nucleotide sequence: TGTGCCAGCAGCCCCCGGACAGGTGGTAACTATGGCTACACCTTC.

J is TRBJ2-7 and V is TRBV5-1; the D call may be TRBD1 or TRBD2 (5 bases each). Between the trimmed V and J ends, which lost 4 bases and 6 bases, there was a span of 17 bases. Germline loops: CDR1 SGHRS, CDR2 YFSETQ. There are 14 residues in the CDR3. As DNA, the CDR3 is TGCGCCAGCAGCATCGGGACCGAGGGTGGCGAGCAGTACTTC. Translation gives CASSIGTEGGEQYF.

The chain combines TRBV27 with TRBJ2-5; possibly TRBD2 for D (6 bases). Trimming took off 6 bases at V and 4 bases at J, with 12 bases between the two ends. Germline loops: CDR1 MNHEY, CDR2 SMNVEV (reference sequence). The CDR3 is made up of 13 amino acids. CDR3 loop: CASRPHGGETQYF. CDR3 DNA: TGTGCCAGCAGACCACACGGGGGAGAGACCCAGTACTTC.

The chain employs TRBV7-9 and TRBJ2-7, with a tentative D call TRBD2 (7 bases). Germline V gene data show CDR1 as SEHNR and CDR2 as FQNEAQ (reference sequence). The CDR3 contains 15 residues. Trimming removed 2 bases at V and 7 bases at J, with 18 bases between. For the CDR3, the DNA is TGTGCCAGCAGCTTAAGGGGCGGCGGGGGCGGAGAGCAGTACTTC. Its protein is CASSLRGGGGGEQYF.

J is TRBJ2-2 and V is TRBV9; tentative D call: TRBD1 (6 bases). CDR1 and CDR2 (germline): SGDLS, YYNGEE. V gave up 3 bases and J gave up 3 bases, with 12 bases separating them. CDR3 size: 15 residues. The CDR3 DNA reads TGTGCCAGCAGCGGTACTAGGGGGTACACCGGGGAGCTGTTTTTT. Protein sequence: CASSGTRGYTGELFF. Filled out from reference TRBV9 and TRBJ2-2, the complete variable domain reads DSGVTQTPKHLITATGQRVTLRCSPRSGDLSVYWYQQSLDQGLQFLIQYYNGEERAKGNILERFSAQQFPDLHSELNLSSLELGDSALYFCASSGTRGYTGELFFGEGSRLTVL.

The rearrangement uses TRBV18 and TRBJ2-1, with 8 bases matching TRBD2. With 0 bases clipped from V and 4 bases from J, the junction kept 8 bases outside the gene matches. The CDR3 contains 17 residues. The germline V gene encodes CDR1 KGHSH and CDR2 LQKENI. The CDR3 DNA reads as TGTGCCAGCTCACCACCTCCCTCTAGCGGGCCATACAATGAGCAGTTCTTC. This translates into CASSPPPSSGPYNEQFF.

This chain's CDR3 is CASSGALVSSYNEQFF. The DNA for the CDR3 is TGCGCCAGCAGTGGGGCCTTAGTGAGCTCCTACAATGAGCAGTTCTTC. J is TRBJ2-1 and V is TRBV10-1; D uncertain. CDR1 WNHNN and CDR2 SYGVQD come from the germline V gene (reference sequence). The length of the CDR3 is 16 residues. Trimming took off 4 bases at V and 0 bases at J, with 13 bases between the two ends.

This clone has only one observation. The chain carries TRBV9 and TRBJ2-1, with TRBD2 matching over 8 bases. This CDR3 has 19 residues. J was trimmed by 4 bases and V by 2 bases; bases with no gene match: 17. The germline V gene encodes CDR1 SGDLS and CDR2 YYNGEE. DNA for the CDR3: TGTGCCAGCAGCGTTGGGACTAGTCTGTTTCAAATCGTTTACAATGAGCAGTTCTTC. It specifies CASSVGTSLFQIVYNEQFF.

The rearrangement uses TRBV6-5 and TRBJ1-1; D remains ambiguous. The ends were cut back, 6 bases at V and 5 bases at J, with 10 bases in the middle. The CDR3 has 12 residues. The germline gives CDR1 MNHEY, CDR2 SVGAGI. The CDR3 DNA reads TGTGCCAGCAGCCCCGGACGGACTGAAGCTTTCTTT. Residues: CASSPGRTEAFF.